The 3 T cell receptor beta chains in this list originate from one sample, sequenced in a study of beta chain features in type 1 diabetes. The authors reverse transcribed all of the isolated RNA, so sequencing captured expressed TCRB transcripts. Data came from immunoSEQ multiplex PCR; TCRdb stores just in-frame clones and leaves some out. The table has about 360,000 clones, over 10% seen once. The sample comprised naive CD4+ T cells from blood. These receptor sequences come from a man between 18 and 29 years old in good health.

A few counts support this clone. The J gene is TRBJ2-4, the V gene TRBV7-2; D possibly corresponds to TRBD2 (5 bases). This CDR3 is 16 amino acids long. Germline CDR1 reads SGHTA; CDR2 reads FQGNSA. V was clipped by 1 base and J by 0 bases, with 10 bases between them. The CDR3 is CASSLGEGLAKNIQYF. CDR3 nucleotides: TGTGCCAGCAGCTTAGGAGAGGGATTAGCCAAAAACATTCAGTACTTC.

This clone was seen more than once but under ten times. The chain joins TRBV7-2 to TRBJ2-7; a weak D match, TRBD2 (7 bases). CDR3 length: 16 residues. CDR1 and CDR2 (germline): SGHTA, FQGNSA. The V end lost 5 bases, the J end lost 3 bases, and 20 bases lay between the germline ends. Written as DNA, the CDR3 is TGTGCCAGCAGCCTCCGAGGGGGGGCGGACATCTACGAGCAGTACTTC. It codes for CASSLRGGADIYEQYF.

V usage is TRBV6-1 and J usage is TRBJ2-7, with TRBD1 as a possible D gene (6 bases). The CDR3 spans 16 residues. Germline CDR1 and CDR2: MNHNS and SASEGT. V lost 2 bases to trimming and J lost 5 bases, with 19 bases between them. The CDR3 spells CASSENDRLSSHEQYF. The CDR3 DNA follows: TGTGCCAGCAGTGAAAATGACAGGCTATCATCCCACGAGCAGTACTTC.